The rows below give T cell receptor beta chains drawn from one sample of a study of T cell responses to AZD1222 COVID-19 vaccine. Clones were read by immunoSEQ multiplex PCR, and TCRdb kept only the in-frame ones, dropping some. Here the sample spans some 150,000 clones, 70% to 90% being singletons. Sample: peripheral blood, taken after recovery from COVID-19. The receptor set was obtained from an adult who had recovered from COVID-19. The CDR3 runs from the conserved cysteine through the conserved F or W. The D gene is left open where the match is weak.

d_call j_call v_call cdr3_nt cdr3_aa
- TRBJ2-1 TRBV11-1 TGTGCCAGCAGCTTAGCGGGACTCGTCAATGAGCAGTTCTTC CASSLAGLVNEQFF
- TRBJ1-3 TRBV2 TGTGCCAGCAGTGAAATGGGATACTCTGGAAACACCATATATTTT CASSEMGYSGNTIYF
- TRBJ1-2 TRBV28 TGTGCCAGCAGTTTAAGGGGCTACACAGGAAGGGGCTACACCTTC CASSLRGYTGRGYTF
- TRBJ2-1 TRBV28 TGTGCCAGCAGTTTATTTGGGGGTACCCCCTACAATGAGCAGTTCTTC CASSLFGGTPYNEQFF
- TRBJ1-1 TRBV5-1 TGCGCCAGCAGCTTGGTGGCTATTAGGGATTTCTCTGAAGCTTTCTTT CASSLVAIRDFSEAFF
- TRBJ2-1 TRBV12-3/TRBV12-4 TGTGCCAGCAGCCATATTGACAATGAGCAGTTCTTC CASSHIDNEQFF
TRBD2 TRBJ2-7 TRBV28 TGTGCCAGCAACCCCCCCGGGGGGTACGAGCAGTACTTC CASNPPGGYEQYF
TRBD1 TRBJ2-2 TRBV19 TGTGCCAGTAGTAGGACAGGGGTTCAAGCCGGGGAGCTGTTTTTT CASSRTGVQAGELFF
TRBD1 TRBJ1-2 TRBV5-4 TGTGCCAGCAGCGCTGGGACAGACCAGATCTATGGCTACACCTTC CASSAGTDQIYGYTF
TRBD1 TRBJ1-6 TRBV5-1 TGCGCCAGCAGAACAGGGGGCGAGGCTTCACCCCTCCACTTT CASRTGGEASPLHF
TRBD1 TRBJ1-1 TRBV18 TGTGCCAGCTCACCACCGACGACAGGGACAACTGAAGCTTTCTTT CASSPPTTGTTEAFF
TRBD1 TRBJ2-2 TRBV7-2 TGTGCCAGCGGACAGGGGATTTATGGCGGGGAGCTGTTTTTT CASGQGIYGGELFF